Listed below are T cell receptor beta chains from one sample, sequenced in a study of blood T cell repertoires in COVID-19. Profiling relied on immunoSEQ multiplex PCR, and the TCRdb table lists in-frame clones only, not all of them. This table has 75,000 or so clones, less than 85% appearing once. Sequenced material: peripheral blood. All receptors come from an elderly woman with acute or convalescent COVID-19. The CDR3 runs from the conserved cysteine through the conserved F or W. A D gene is named only where the DNA matches it firmly. Clone size is shown for a subset of rows, as once, few, many or a class of expanded clone.

clone size	V gene	J gene	D gene	CDR3 protein	CDR3 DNA
once	TRBV27	TRBJ2-7	.	CASKRVAVLDEQYF	TGTGCCAGCAAACGGGTCGCGGTGCTCGACGAGCAGTACTTC
.	TRBV7-8	TRBJ1-4	.	CASSTGLGWDLNEKLFF	TGTGCCAGCAGCACCGGATTAGGTTGGGACTTAAATGAAAAACTGTTTTTT
few	TRBV7-3	TRBJ1-2	.	CASSLTRQDYGYTF	TGTGCCAGCAGCTTAACTCGTCAGGACTATGGCTACACCTTC
.	TRBV5-1	TRBJ2-1	.	CASSGDSGANEQFF	TGCGCCAGCAGTGGGGACTCCGGCGCCAATGAGCAGTTCTTC
.	TRBV5-5	TRBJ1-4	.	CASSPDTTTNEKLFF	TGTGCCAGCAGCCCGGACACGACAACTAATGAAAAACTGTTTTTT
.	TRBV9	TRBJ2-7	TRBD1	CASSVGGQASSYEQYF	TGTGCCAGCAGCGTAGGGGGACAGGCGAGCTCCTACGAGCAGTACTTC
.	TRBV4-1	TRBJ2-1	.	CASRGLAMPYNEQFF	TGCGCCAGCAGGGGCCTAGCGATGCCCTACAATGAGCAGTTCTTC
.	TRBV5-1	TRBJ1-1	.	CASSLGGGSAEAFF	TGCGCCAGCAGCTTGGGCGGGGGCTCTGCTGAAGCTTTCTTT
.	TRBV12-3/TRBV12-4	TRBJ2-3	.	CASSFRESDTQYF	TGTGCCAGCAGTTTCCGGGAGTCAGATACGCAGTATTTT
.	TRBV23-1	TRBJ1-1	TRBD1	CASSHQTETGIGTEAFF	TGCGCCAGCAGTCACCAAACCGAGACAGGGATTGGGACTGAAGCTTTCTTT